This T cell receptor beta chain was found in a study of CD8 T cells in ankylosing spondylitis. This clonotype was seen repeatedly, ten times or more. Its cognate antigen is unknown. With molecular barcodes, quantitative 5'-RACE was used to make the TCR beta libraries. Via MiXCR, TCRdb re-called the 5' RACE reads, giving one row per CDR3 protein. Of 200,000 to 300,000 distinct CDR3 sequences in the sample, roughly 8.2% were seen once. Findings and caveats of the study: Disease-linked clones were reportedly significantly enriched in matched ankylosing spondylitis synovial fluid. Disease-linked clones were CD8+ and relatively rare in peripheral blood. Characteristic of ankylosing spondylitis blood, it appeared, was a TCR beta motif comprising about eight highly homologous variants.

The CDR3 has 16 residues. Germline V gene lookup returns CDR1 LNHDA and CDR2 SQIVND (reference sequence). V was pared by 4 bases and J by 1 base, with 13 bases between. The sequence was obtained from a female donor with ankylosing spondylitis or in good health (not recorded which). V and J are TRBV19 and TRBJ2-2; D is ambiguous. The sequenced sample was blood, either unsorted or a sorted T cell fraction (not recorded which). This CDR3 is CASSKPPTRNTGELFF. CDR3 coding DNA: TGTGCCAGTAGTAAACCCCCGACACGGAACACCGGGGAGCTGTTTTTT.